These 25 T cell receptor beta chains originate from one sample sequenced in a study of blood T cell repertoires in COVID-19 (TCRdb year 2020). The method was the immunoSEQ multiplex PCR assay. Drawn from immuneACCESS, this table holds only the in-frame rearrangements with V and J called that TCRdb kept. Clones are partly lost; checked studies trace under half to an unresolved V gene and leave the rest unexplained. Recorded for this sample are under 350,000 clones; just over 85% of them occurred a single time. The ten biggest clones cover around 4.5% of the sample. Sequenced sample: PBMCs or T cells enriched from blood (not recorded which). Receptors were obtained from a woman aged 40 to 50 with acute COVID-19.

A word on this clone: The same CDR3 is also encoded by other DNA sequences in this sample. This chain links TRBV9 with TRBJ1-2; a weak D match, TRBD1 (6 bases). Deletions cut 0 bases from V and 6 bases from J, with 9 bases between. CDR3 length: 13 amino acids. CDR1 and CDR2 from the germline V gene are SGDLS and YYNGEE. The CDR3 nucleotides read TGTGCCAGCAGCGTAGTACAGGGCCATGGCTACACCTTC. Translating it yields CASSVVQGHGYTF.

This clone was recorded once. The chain has TRBV28 and TRBJ1-2; TRBD1 aligns across 10 bases. Trimming took 5 bases from V and 6 from J; bases not matched to a gene: 6. The CDR3 has 14 residues. Germline CDR1 is MDHEN and CDR2 is SYDVKM. The CDR3 sequence is CASSEGQGRNGYTF. CDR3 DNA: TGTGCCAGCAGTGAGGGACAGGGGAGAAATGGCTACACCTTC.

The count of this clone is one. V is TRBV9 and J is TRBJ1-2; D unresolved. Germline CDR1 and CDR2: SGDLS and YYNGEE. The CDR3 totals 13 residues. Trimming stripped 0 bases from V and 5 bases from J, with 8 bases between. CDR3 bases: TGTGCCAGCAGCGTAGGAGGCCCGTATGGCTACACCTTC. This codes for CASSVGGPYGYTF. Supplemented by reference TRBV9 and TRBJ1-2, the full variable domain reads DSGVTQTPKHLITATGQRVTLRCSPRSGDLSVYWYQQSLDQGLQFLIQYYNGEERAKGNILERFSAQQFPDLHSELNLSSLELGDSALYFCASSVGGPYGYTFGSGTRLTVV.

V is TRBV4-3 and J is TRBJ1-3, with D uncertain. The CDR3 spans 15 residues. V lost 2 bases to trimming and J lost 4 bases, with 12 bases between them. Looked up from germline, CDR1 is LGHNA and CDR2 is YSLEER. The CDR3 region has the DNA TGCGCCAGCAGCCAACTTGCCGTAGCCGGAAACACCATATATTTT. Residues: CASSQLAVAGNTIYF.

The V call is TRBV11-2, the J call TRBJ2-5, with D maybe TRBD2 (6 bases). Deletions cut 3 bases from V and 5 bases from J, with 13 bases between. This CDR3 has 14 amino acids. Germline V gene data show CDR1 as SGHAT and CDR2 as FQNNGV. The CDR3 region has the DNA TGTGCCAGCAGCTTGGCGGGACTTCCGGAGACCCAGTACTTC. It yields the protein CASSLAGLPETQYF. The complete variable domain, with remaining parts taken from reference TRBV11-2 and TRBJ2-5, reads EAGVAQSPRYKIIEKRQSVAFWCNPISGHATLYWYQQILGQGPKLLIQFQNNGVVDDSQLPKDRFSAERLKGVDSTLKIQPAKLEDSAVYLCASSLAGLPETQYFGPGTRLLVL.

The rearrangement joins TRBV5-1 to TRBJ1-2; D possibly corresponds to TRBD1 (6 bases). Germline V gives CDR1 SGHRS, CDR2 YFSETQ. Deletions cut 4 bases from V and 2 bases from J, with 15 bases between. The CDR3 runs to 15 residues. CDR3 residues: CASSPTDRPNYGYTF. CDR3 bases: TGCGCCAGCAGCCCAACTGACAGGCCGAACTATGGCTACACCTTC.

V is TRBV7-3 and J is TRBJ2-1; 10 positions match TRBD2. V was clipped by 1 base and J by 3 bases; unmatched bases: 3. The CDR3 loop spans 16 amino acids. Germline V CDR1 and CDR2: SGHTA, FQGTGA. CDR3 residues: CASSLNIAGGYNEQFF. DNA for the CDR3: TGTGCCAGCAGCTTAAATATAGCGGGAGGCTACAATGAGCAGTTCTTC. The entire variable domain, with the rest obtained from reference TRBV7-3 and TRBJ2-1, is as follows: GAGVSQTPSNKVTEKGKYVELRCDPISGHTALYWYRQSLGQGPEFLIYFQGTGAADDSGLPNDRFFAVRPEGSVSTLKIQRTERGDSAVYLCASSLNIAGGYNEQFFGPGTRLTVL.

The chain uses TRBV3-1 (or the pseudogene TRBV3-2) and TRBJ1-5; D uncertain. V lost 4 bases to trimming and J lost 7 bases, with 14 bases between them. Germline V lookup: CDR1 LGHDT, CDR2 YNNKEL (reference sequence). This CDR3 has 14 residues. In nucleotides, the CDR3 is TGTGCCAGCAGCCCCTGGAGGGTCGGACAGCCCCAGCATTTT. Its protein is CASSPWRVGQPQHF.

The chain employs TRBV15 and TRBJ1-2; D possibly corresponds to TRBD1 (6 bases). Germline values: CDR1 LNHNV, CDR2 YYDKDF (reference sequence). CDR3 length: 15 amino acids. Trimming left V 0 bases short and J 8 bases short, with 16 bases between. CDR3 DNA: TGTGCCACCAGCAGAGATGGATCAGGGGCGCGCGGCTACACCTTC. It is translated as CATSRDGSGARGYTF.

This chain connects TRBV19 to TRBJ1-2; perhaps TRBD1 as D (5 bases). V lost 3 bases and J 6 bases, leaving 5 bases between the germline ends. Germline V gene data show CDR1 as LNHDA and CDR2 as SQIVND (reference sequence). This CDR3 has 11 residues. CDR3 region: CASSIRDGYTF. In DNA form, the CDR3 reads TGTGCCAGTAGTATCAGGGATGGCTACACCTTC.

The V call is TRBV5-6, the J call TRBJ2-1, with D unresolved. Looked up from germline, CDR1 is SGHDT and CDR2 is YYEEEE. This CDR3 is 16 amino acids long. V was clipped by 3 bases and J by 6 bases, with 19 bases between them. In DNA, the CDR3 is TGTGCCAGCAGCTCGAACCTGGTGAGCCAGCGCAATGAGCAGTTCTTC. Translating gives CASSSNLVSQRNEQFF.

The table lists this clone with a count of one. The V call is TRBV19, the J call TRBJ1-5, with 7 bases aligning to TRBD1. The CDR3 is 19 residues long. From germline, CDR1 is LNHDA and CDR2 SQIVND (reference sequence). The ends lost 6 bases at V and 4 bases at J; junction bases unmatched: 21. This CDR3 is CASSVAPRDSLALNQPQHF. For the CDR3, the DNA is TGTGCCAGTAGCGTAGCACCCCGGGACAGTCTTGCATTAAATCAGCCCCAGCATTTT.

The chain carries TRBV2 and TRBJ2-3, with 12 bases lining up with TRBD2. Germline V gene lookup returns CDR1 SNHLY and CDR2 FYNNEI. The trim removed 0 bases at V and 11 bases at J, leaving 3 bases unmatched. The CDR3 is made up of 14 amino acids. CDR3 protein: CASSEATGLAGQYF. In DNA, the CDR3 is TGTGCCAGCAGTGAAGCGACGGGACTAGCGGGGCAGTATTTT.

The chain employs TRBV19 and TRBJ2-6; D may be TRBD1 (6 bases). This CDR3 is 16 amino acids long. V was clipped by 5 bases and J by 0 bases, with 11 bases between them. Germline V lookup: CDR1 LNHDA, CDR2 SQIVND (reference sequence). CDR3 residues: CASSFSGASGANVLTF. For the CDR3, the DNA is TGTGCCAGTAGTTTTTCAGGGGCCTCTGGGGCCAACGTCCTGACTTTC.

The chain carries TRBV4-1 and TRBJ2-7; TRBD1 aligns across 8 bases. The CDR3 contains 19 residues. J gave up 4 bases and V 6 bases, and 23 bases lay outside the gene matches. The germline V gene has CDR1 MGHRA and CDR2 YSYEKL. CDR3 in amino acids: CASRVPWTGWLIGGYEQYF. The CDR3 DNA follows: TGCGCCAGCAGGGTTCCATGGACAGGGTGGCTGATAGGGGGATACGAGCAGTACTTC.

The chain carries TRBV14 and TRBJ1-2; tentative D call: TRBD1 (6 bases). Germline CDR1 is SGHDN and CDR2 is FVKESK. The ends were cut back, 1 base at V and 4 bases at J, with 13 bases in the middle. The CDR3 spans 15 residues. DNA for the CDR3: TGTGCCAGCAGCCAAGGAACAGGGCTCGGCTATGGCTACACCTTC. This sequence encodes CASSQGTGLGYGYTF.

The chain combines TRBV19 with TRBJ2-7; 10 bases line up with TRBD1. After removal of 1 base from V and 4 bases from J, the junction contained 4 bases not matched to a gene. The CDR3 contains 15 residues. The V gene's germline CDR1 is LNHDA and CDR2 SQIVND (reference sequence). Here the CDR3 reads CASSIGGTGVYEQYF. CDR3 DNA: TGTGCCAGTAGTATAGGGGGGACAGGGGTATACGAGCAGTACTTC.

In its sample, this clone was seen once. V gene TRBV4-1 combines with J gene TRBJ2-7, with D perhaps TRBD2 (5 bases). V was shortened by 4 bases and J by 3 bases, with 16 bases between the two germline ends. The CDR3 covers 15 residues. The V gene's germline CDR1 is MGHRA and CDR2 YSYEKL. CDR3 residues: CASSPAGSGFYEQYF. In DNA, the CDR3 is TGCGCCAGCAGCCCGGCGGGCAGTGGTTTCTACGAGCAGTACTTC.

The count of this clone is one. V and J are TRBV15 and TRBJ2-7, with TRBD1 as a possible D gene (8 bases). CDR3 length: 15 residues. Germline V gene sequence: CDR1 LNHNV, CDR2 YYDKDF (reference sequence). V was trimmed by 0 bases and J by 8 bases, leaving 17 bases between them. CDR3 amino acids: CATSREGGTGVKQYF. The CDR3 coding sequence is TGTGCCACCAGCAGAGAGGGGGGGACAGGAGTTAAGCAGTACTTC.

This chain connects TRBV7-9 to TRBJ1-1; TRBD1 agrees at 7 bases. Germline lookup yields CDR1 SEHNR and CDR2 FQNEAQ (reference sequence). V trimming: 5 bases; J trimming: 0 bases; junction bases outside the gene matches: 3. The CDR3 length is 14 residues. The CDR3: CASSRGQLNTEAFF. CDR3 in DNA: TGTGCCAGCAGCCGGGGACAGCTGAACACTGAAGCTTTCTTT.

The chain joins TRBV5-1 to TRBJ2-7; 9 nucleotides match TRBD1. This CDR3 has 16 residues. In germline, CDR1 is SGHRS, CDR2 YFSETQ. V was pared by 2 bases and J by 6 bases, with 12 bases of the junction left unmatched. The CDR3 bases are TGCGCCAGCAGCTTTCGATCGGGACAGGGCAGCGTCGAGCAGTACTTC. Its translation: CASSFRSGQGSVEQYF. The complete variable domain, with remaining parts taken from reference TRBV5-1 and TRBJ2-7, reads KAGVTQTPRYLIKTRGQQVTLSCSPISGHRSVSWYQQTPGQGLQFLFEYFSETQRNKGNFPGRFSGRQFSNSRSEMNVSTLELGDSALYLCASSFRSGQGSVEQYFGPGTRLTVT.

J is TRBJ1-5 and V is TRBV2, with D uncertain. This CDR3 has 14 residues. The V gene lost 4 bases and the J gene lost 4 bases, with 11 bases spanning the gap. Germline assignment: CDR1 SNHLY and CDR2 FYNNEI. The CDR3 protein is CASSVGLTNQPQHF. The CDR3 DNA reads as TGTGCCAGCAGTGTAGGACTTACTAATCAGCCCCAGCATTTT.

The chain uses TRBV4-1 and TRBJ2-1; D perhaps matches TRBD1 (5 bases). Germline assignment: CDR1 MGHRA and CDR2 YSYEKL. The CDR3 sequence is 15 residues long. V was clipped by 0 bases and J by 3 bases, with 9 bases between them. This chain's CDR3 is CASSQDRVGYNEQFF. DNA of the CDR3: TGCGCCAGCAGCCAAGACAGGGTAGGCTACAATGAGCAGTTCTTC.

This clone appeared a few times. The chain combines TRBV4-2 with TRBJ2-5; 12 bases are shared with TRBD2. V dropped 1 base and J dropped 3; count of bases not matched to a gene: 12. Germline assignment: CDR1 LGHNA and CDR2 YNFKEQ. CDR3 length: 19 amino acids. DNA for the CDR3: TGTGCCAGCAGCCAAGCCTCTAGCGGGGGGGCGCGAGGAAAAGAGACCCAGTACTTC. Its protein is CASSQASSGGARGKETQYF.

The CDR3 region has the DNA TGCGCCAGCAGCCGGGGTTTACAGGGTACCGGGGAGCTGTTTTTT. Translating it yields CASSRGLQGTGELFF. V usage is TRBV4-3 and J usage is TRBJ2-2; TRBD1 might be the D (6 bases). This CDR3 region has 15 residues. The ends were cut back, 4 bases at V and 5 bases at J, with 14 bases in the middle. Germline CDR1 and CDR2: LGHNA and YSLEER.